The 18 T cell receptor beta chains given below trace back to one sample, sequenced in a study of T cells in Graves' hyperthyroidism and ophthalmopathy (dated by TCRdb to about 2019). Libraries were prepared through multiplex PCR. Sequencing was carried out with an Illumina HiSeq 2000. The TCR beta CDR3 regions were amplified from the RNA transcripts. The TCR CDR3 was subjected to a first round of RT-PCR using the HTBI primer set and the Qiagen OneStep RT-PCR kit. Using fastp at Q25 and MiXCR, TCRdb reprocessed the public reads and kept productive beta chains. Entries that share a CDR3 protein sequence are merged under the most common genes and DNA. The sample table shows 300,000 to 350,000 distinct CDR3 sequences, and around 13% are seen once. Of the sample, roughly 25% falls within the top ten clones. Sample: blood. Source of these receptors: a young woman with Graves' hyperthyroidism.

Worth noting for this clonotype: Given a much more abundant clone one base away, this may be a read error. The gene calls are TRBV13 and TRBJ2-4; D is possibly TRBD2 (5 bases). Germline V gene lookup returns CDR1 PRHDT and CDR2 FYEKMQ (reference sequence). This CDR3 is 14 amino acids long. DNA of the CDR3: TGTGCCAGCAGCTTAAGACTACGCAAAAACACTCAGTACTTC. It specifies CASSLRLRKNTQYF. Drawing the rest from reference TRBV13 and TRBJ2-4, the complete variable domain is AAGVIQSPRHLIKEKRETATLKCYPIPRHDTVYWYQQGPGQDPQFLISFYEKMQSDKGSIPDRFSAQQFSDYHSELNMSSLELGDSALYFCASSLRLRKNTQYFGAGTRLSVL.

This clonotype was observed at least ten times. This sequence joins TRBV11-2 and TRBJ2-7; a possible D gene is TRBD1 (6 bases). Trimming took off 5 bases at V and 3 bases at J, with 17 bases between the two ends. The CDR3 consists of 15 residues. CDR1 is SGHAT and CDR2 is FQNNGV in the germline V gene. CDR3 loop: CASSPGGGGSYEQYF. The CDR3 nucleotides are TGTGCCAGCAGCCCGGGTGGGGGCGGAAGCTACGAGCAGTACTTC.

This clonotype appeared many times. The chain recombines TRBV6-5 with TRBJ2-7; TRBD1 matches 7 bases. The CDR3 length is 14 residues. CDR1 MNHEY and CDR2 SVGAGI come from the germline V gene. V trimming: 1 base; J trimming: 7 bases; junction bases outside the gene matches: 7. The CDR3 protein is CASSYLTGRGEQYF. DNA of the CDR3: TGTGCCAGCAGTTACTTGACAGGCAGGGGGGAGCAGTACTTC.

There are a few counts of this clonotype. The chain employs TRBV7-2 and TRBJ2-3, with D tentatively TRBD1 (5 bases). This CDR3 spans 13 amino acids. Trimming stripped 5 bases from V and 3 bases from J, with 9 bases between. From germline, CDR1 is SGHTA and CDR2 FQGNSA. CDR3 loop: CASSKGWTDTQYF. The CDR3 DNA reads TGTGCCAGCAGCAAGGGGTGGACAGATACGCAGTATTTT.

This clonotype was seen ten or more times. Its ends do not fully match the called genes, so a read error is possible. V gene TRBV6-2 or TRBV6-3 combines with J gene TRBJ2-3, with 7 nucleotides matching TRBD2. CDR1 and CDR2 (germline): MNHEY, SVGEGT. This CDR3 has 15 amino acids. The CDR3 DNA sequence: TGTGCCAGCAGCTACTCGCGGGGGAGCACAGATACGCAGTATTTT. Amino acids: CASSYSRGSTDTQYF.

This clonotype was detected ten times or more. The chain has TRBV3-1 and TRBJ1-4; 7 bases agree with TRBD1. V shed 5 bases and J 8 bases; nucleotides not matched to a gene: 11. The CDR3 loop spans 15 amino acids. Germline values: CDR1 LGHDT, CDR2 YNNKEL (reference sequence). CDR3 in DNA: TGTGCCAGCAGCGAGGGAACAGGGGCAGGAGAAAAACTGTTTTTT. As protein: CASSEGTGAGEKLFF.

Many counts were recorded for this clonotype. The chain is built from TRBV7-9 and TRBJ1-2, with D possibly matching TRBD1 (5 bases). The CDR3 has 14 amino acids. CDR1 SEHNR and CDR2 FQNEAQ come from the germline V gene (reference sequence). The V gene lost 0 bases and the J gene lost 7 bases, with 12 bases spanning the gap. The CDR3: CASSLASPGPGYTF. The CDR3 nucleotides read TGTGCCAGCAGCTTAGCGTCCCCAGGGCCTGGCTACACCTTC.

This sequence joins TRBV12-3 or TRBV12-4 and TRBJ2-7, with D unresolved. The V end was cut by 5 bases, the J end by 2 bases, with 16 bases between. CDR3 length: 15 residues. CDR3 bases: TGTGCCAGCAGTCCAGTGGGGAATGCGGCCTACGAGCAGTACTTC. It specifies CASSPVGNAAYEQYF.

This clonotype was seen at least ten times. V gene TRBV11-2 combines with J gene TRBJ2-3; TRBD2 agrees at 7 bases. Losses at the gene ends were 1 base for V and 8 bases for J; bases not matched to a gene: 9. The CDR3 is 15 residues long. Germline V gene data show CDR1 as SGHAT and CDR2 as FQNNGV. Here the CDR3 reads CASSLVPGGSGTQYF. CDR3 nucleotide sequence: TGTGCCAGCAGCTTAGTTCCCGGGGGGAGCGGTACGCAGTATTTT.

This clonotype was counted many times. V gene TRBV20-1 combines with J gene TRBJ2-7; 8 nucleotides match TRBD2. The CDR3 spans 16 residues. The germline V gene encodes CDR1 DFQATT and CDR2 SNEGSKA (reference sequence). The junction had 12 bases not matched to a gene; V was cut back by 0 bases and J by 5 bases. The CDR3 protein is CSARDPRTGGSDEQYF. CDR3 sequence (DNA): TGCAGTGCTAGAGATCCGAGGACGGGAGGGTCGGACGAGCAGTACTTC.

The gene calls are TRBV10-3 and TRBJ2-6; D not certain. This CDR3 has 15 residues. In germline, CDR1 is ENHRY, CDR2 SYGVKD. The V end lost 6 bases, the J end lost 3 bases, and 12 bases lay between the germline ends. The CDR3 region is CAISALIGGANVLTF. The CDR3 coding sequence is TGTGCCATCAGCGCCTTGATAGGTGGGGCCAACGTCCTGACTTTC.

This clonotype was observed many times. CDR3 residues: CASSLRESGTQYF. In DNA form, the CDR3 reads TGTGCCAGCAGCTTACGAGAATCCGGGACCCAGTACTTC. The rearrangement links TRBV7-3 to TRBJ2-5; no reliable D call. Trimming stripped 2 bases from V and 7 bases from J, with 11 bases between. Germline V gene sequence: CDR1 SGHTA, CDR2 FQGTGA. CDR3 length: 13 amino acids.

Written as DNA, the CDR3 is TGCGCCAGCAGCCAATTTGGTGACAGGGTGATTTCTGGGGCCAACGTCCTGACTTTC. Protein sequence: CASSQFGDRVISGANVLTF. The genes are TRBV4-1 and TRBJ2-6; the match to TRBD1 covers 7 bases. There are 19 residues in the CDR3. Germline CDR1 MGHRA, CDR2 YSYEKL. The junction had 11 bases not matched to a gene; V was cut back by 2 bases and J by 1 base.

This clonotype was seen only a few times. The CDR3 sequence: CASSFLPGELFF. In nucleotides, the CDR3 is TGTGCCAGCAGTTTTCTTCCCGGGGAGCTGTTTTTT. V and J are TRBV12-3 or TRBV12-4 and TRBJ2-2; D is unresolved. The germline V and J ends were trimmed by 3 bases and 6 bases, with 5 bases remaining between them. The CDR3 runs to 12 residues.

This clonotype was observed many times. This chain joins TRBV28 and TRBJ2-2, with D maybe TRBD2 (5 bases). Trimming took off 1 base at V and 4 bases at J, with 19 bases between the two ends. Germline V lookup: CDR1 MDHEN, CDR2 SYDVKM. The CDR3 length is 18 residues. This chain's CDR3 is CASSLSFFVAGSTGELFF. CDR3 nucleotide sequence: TGTGCCAGCAGTTTATCATTTTTTGTGGCGGGTAGCACCGGGGAGCTGTTTTTT.

Only a few counts were recorded for this clonotype. This rearrangement joins TRBV7-2 to TRBJ1-1, with a possible D match to TRBD1 (5 bases). Per germline, CDR1 SGHTA and CDR2 FQGNSA. The CDR3 extends over 15 amino acids. V was shortened by 6 bases and J by 4 bases, with 18 bases between the two germline ends. The CDR3 loop is CASRLSTQGFTEAFF. CDR3 DNA: TGTGCCAGCAGATTGTCAACGCAGGGCTTCACTGAAGCTTTCTTT.

This clonotype was counted at least ten times. This chain connects TRBV10-3 to TRBJ2-7; perhaps TRBD1 as D (5 bases). CDR3 size: 13 residues. V was pared by 1 base and J by 4 bases, with 8 bases between. Germline-derived CDR1 and CDR2 are ENHRY and SYGVKD. Here the CDR3 reads CAISEWKGYEQYF. Here the CDR3 DNA reads TGTGCCATCAGTGAGTGGAAGGGGTACGAGCAGTACTTC.

This clonotype was counted many times. The chain combines TRBV11-2 with TRBJ1-2, with a possible D match to TRBD1 (5 bases). V shed 5 bases and J shed 6 bases, with 13 bases lying between them. Germline V gene data show CDR1 as SGHAT and CDR2 as FQNNGV. The CDR3 has 13 residues. The CDR3 reads CASSLRQGDGYTF. DNA for the CDR3: TGTGCCAGCAGCCTCCGGCAGGGTGATGGCTACACCTTC.